This TCR beta chain was sequenced during a study of T cell responses to AZD1222 COVID-19 vaccine. Study conclusions and caveats: Among vaccine-associated CD4 TCRs, coverage spanned spike, with dominance at 160-218 and 743-854.

Measured with immunoSEQ multiplex PCR; TCRdb has only the in-frame clones, and not every one. The sample consists of some 110,000 clones, around 90% of them appearing once. Details on this clone: Its antigen is not identified.

CDR1 and CDR2 (germline): MGHDK, SYGVNS. This CDR3 spans 13 amino acids. Trimming at V came to 8 bases and at J to 0 bases, leaving 4 bases not matched to a gene. The chain combines TRBV25-1 with TRBJ2-7; 7 bases are shared with TRBD2. This sequence originates from an adult in good health. Source: peripheral blood, taken on day 0 of AZD1222 vaccination. CDR3 region: CASGPSGSYEQYF. CDR3 coding DNA: TGTGCCAGCGGTCCTAGCGGCTCCTACGAGCAGTACTTC.